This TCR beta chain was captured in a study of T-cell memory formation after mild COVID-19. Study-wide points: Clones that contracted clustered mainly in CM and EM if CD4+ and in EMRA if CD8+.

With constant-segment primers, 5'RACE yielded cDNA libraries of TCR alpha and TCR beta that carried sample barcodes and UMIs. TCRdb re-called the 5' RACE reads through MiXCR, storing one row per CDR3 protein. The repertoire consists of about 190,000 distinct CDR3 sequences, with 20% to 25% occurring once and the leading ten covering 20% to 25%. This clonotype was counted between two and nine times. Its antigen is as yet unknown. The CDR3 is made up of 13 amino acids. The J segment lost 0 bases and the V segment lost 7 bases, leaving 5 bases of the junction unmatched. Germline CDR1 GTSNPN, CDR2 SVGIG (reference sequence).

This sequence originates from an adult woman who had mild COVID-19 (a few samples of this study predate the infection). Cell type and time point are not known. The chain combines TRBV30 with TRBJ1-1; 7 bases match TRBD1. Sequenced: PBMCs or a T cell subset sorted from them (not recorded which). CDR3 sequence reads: CASDRAMNTEAFF. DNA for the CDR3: TGTGCCTCAGACAGGGCTATGAACACTGAAGCTTTCTTT.